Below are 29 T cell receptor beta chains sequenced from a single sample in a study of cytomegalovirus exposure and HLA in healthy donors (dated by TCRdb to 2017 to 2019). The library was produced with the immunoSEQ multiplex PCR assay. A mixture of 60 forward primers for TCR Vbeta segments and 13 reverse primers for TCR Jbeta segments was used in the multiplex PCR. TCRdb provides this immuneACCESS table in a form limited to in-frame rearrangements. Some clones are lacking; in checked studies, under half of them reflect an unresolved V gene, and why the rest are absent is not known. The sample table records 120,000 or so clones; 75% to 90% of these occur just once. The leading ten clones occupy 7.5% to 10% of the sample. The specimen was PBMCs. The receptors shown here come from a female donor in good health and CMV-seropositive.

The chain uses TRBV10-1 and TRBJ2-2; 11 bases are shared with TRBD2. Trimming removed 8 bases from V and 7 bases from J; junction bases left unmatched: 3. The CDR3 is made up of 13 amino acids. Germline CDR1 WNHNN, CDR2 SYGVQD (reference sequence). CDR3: CASGLAGGGELFF. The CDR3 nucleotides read TGCGCCAGCGGACTAGCGGGTGGCGGGGAGCTGTTTTTT.

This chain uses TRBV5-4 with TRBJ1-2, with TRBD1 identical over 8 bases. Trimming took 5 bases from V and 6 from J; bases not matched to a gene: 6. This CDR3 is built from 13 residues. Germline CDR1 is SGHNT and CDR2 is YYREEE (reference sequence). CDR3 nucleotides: TGTGCCAGCAGATGGACAGGGACTCATGGCTACACCTTC. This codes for CASRWTGTHGYTF.

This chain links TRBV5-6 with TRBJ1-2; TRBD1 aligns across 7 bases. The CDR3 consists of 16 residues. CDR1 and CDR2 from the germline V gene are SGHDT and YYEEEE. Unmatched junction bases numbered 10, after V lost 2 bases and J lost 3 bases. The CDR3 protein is CASSFVDRVSHYGYTF. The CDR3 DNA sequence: TGTGCCAGCAGCTTCGTAGACAGGGTTTCACACTATGGCTACACCTTC.

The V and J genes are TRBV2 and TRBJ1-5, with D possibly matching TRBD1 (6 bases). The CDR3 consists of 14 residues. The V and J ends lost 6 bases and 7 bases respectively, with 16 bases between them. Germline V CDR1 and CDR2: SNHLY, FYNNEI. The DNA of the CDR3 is TGTGCCAGCAGCCCGCGGGGGGCGGGGCAGCCCCAGCATTTT. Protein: CASSPRGAGQPQHF.

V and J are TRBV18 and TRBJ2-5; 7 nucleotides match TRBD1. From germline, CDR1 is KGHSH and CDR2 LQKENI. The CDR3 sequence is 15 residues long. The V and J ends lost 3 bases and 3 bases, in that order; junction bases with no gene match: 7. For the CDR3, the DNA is TGTGCCAGCTCACCTCCGGGACAGACCAAAGAGACCCAGTACTTC. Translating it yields CASSPPGQTKETQYF.

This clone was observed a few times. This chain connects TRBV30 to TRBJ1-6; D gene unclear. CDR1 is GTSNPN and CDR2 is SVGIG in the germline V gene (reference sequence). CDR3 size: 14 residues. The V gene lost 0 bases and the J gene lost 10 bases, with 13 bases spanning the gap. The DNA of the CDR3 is TGTGCCTGGAGTGTTTCTGCAGGCCTGTCACCCCTCCACTTT. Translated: CAWSVSAGLSPLHF.

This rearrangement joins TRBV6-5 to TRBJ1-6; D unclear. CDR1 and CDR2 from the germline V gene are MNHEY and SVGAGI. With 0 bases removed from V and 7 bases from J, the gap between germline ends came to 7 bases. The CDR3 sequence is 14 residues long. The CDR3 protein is CASSYSHRNSPLHF. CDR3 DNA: TGTGCCAGCAGTTACTCGCACAGAAATTCACCCCTCCACTTT.

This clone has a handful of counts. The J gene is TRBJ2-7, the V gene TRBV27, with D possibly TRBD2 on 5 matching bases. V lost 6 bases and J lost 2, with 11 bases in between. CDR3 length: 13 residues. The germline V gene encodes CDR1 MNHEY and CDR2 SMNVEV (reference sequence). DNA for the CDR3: TGTGCCAGCAGGGCAGCGACTACCTACGAGCAGTACTTC. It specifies CASRAATTYEQYF.

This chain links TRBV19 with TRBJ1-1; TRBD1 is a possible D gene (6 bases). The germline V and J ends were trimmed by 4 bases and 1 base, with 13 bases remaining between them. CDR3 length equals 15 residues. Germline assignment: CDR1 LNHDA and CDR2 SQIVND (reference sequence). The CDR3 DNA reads TGTGCCAGTAGTACCCCGGACAGAGGGAACACTGAAGCTTTCTTT. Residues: CASSTPDRGNTEAFF. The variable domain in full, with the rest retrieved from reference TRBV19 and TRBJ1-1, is DGGITQSPKYLFRKEGQNVTLSCEQNLNHDAMYWYRQDPGQGLRLIYYSQIVNDFQKGDIAEGYSVSREKKESFPLTVTSAQKNPTAFYLCASSTPDRGNTEAFFGQGTRLTVV.

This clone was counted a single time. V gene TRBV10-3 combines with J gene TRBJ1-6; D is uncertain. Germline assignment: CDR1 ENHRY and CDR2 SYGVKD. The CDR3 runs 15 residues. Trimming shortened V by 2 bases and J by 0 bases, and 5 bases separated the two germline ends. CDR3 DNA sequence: TGTGCCATCAGTGAGACTCGCTCCTATAATTCACCCCTCCACTTT. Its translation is CAISETRSYNSPLHF.

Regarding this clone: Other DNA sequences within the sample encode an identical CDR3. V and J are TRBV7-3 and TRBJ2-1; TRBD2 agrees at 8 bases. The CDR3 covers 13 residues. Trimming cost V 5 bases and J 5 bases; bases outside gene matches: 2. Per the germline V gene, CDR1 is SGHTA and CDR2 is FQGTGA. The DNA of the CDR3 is TGTGCCAGCAGCCGGGGGGGAAACAATGAGCAGTTCTTC. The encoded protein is CASSRGGNNEQFF.

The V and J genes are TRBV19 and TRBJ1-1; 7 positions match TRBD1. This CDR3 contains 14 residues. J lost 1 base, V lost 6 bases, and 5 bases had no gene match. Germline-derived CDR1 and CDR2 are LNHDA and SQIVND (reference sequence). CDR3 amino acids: CASRLTGRNTEAFF. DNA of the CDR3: TGTGCCAGTAGACTGACAGGGAGGAACACTGAAGCTTTCTTT.

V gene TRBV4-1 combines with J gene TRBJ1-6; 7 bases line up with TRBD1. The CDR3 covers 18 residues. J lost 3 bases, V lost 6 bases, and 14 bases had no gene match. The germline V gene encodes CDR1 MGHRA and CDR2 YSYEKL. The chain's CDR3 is CASRPNGNRGSYNSPLHF. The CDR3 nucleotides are TGCGCCAGCAGACCGAACGGAAACAGGGGAAGCTATAATTCACCCCTCCACTTT.

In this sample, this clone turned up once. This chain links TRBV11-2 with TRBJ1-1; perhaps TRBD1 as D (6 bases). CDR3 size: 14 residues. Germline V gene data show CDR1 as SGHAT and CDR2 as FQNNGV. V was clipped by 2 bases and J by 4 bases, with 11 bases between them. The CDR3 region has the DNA TGTGCCAGCAGCTTACCAGGGGCGTCCACTGAAGCTTTCTTT. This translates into CASSLPGASTEAFF.

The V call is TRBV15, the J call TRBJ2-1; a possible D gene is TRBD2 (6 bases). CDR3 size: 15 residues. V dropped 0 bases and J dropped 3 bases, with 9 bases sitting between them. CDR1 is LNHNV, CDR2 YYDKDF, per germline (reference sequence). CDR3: CATSRDTGGYNEQFF. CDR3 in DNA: TGTGCCACCAGCAGAGATACCGGGGGCTACAATGAGCAGTTCTTC.

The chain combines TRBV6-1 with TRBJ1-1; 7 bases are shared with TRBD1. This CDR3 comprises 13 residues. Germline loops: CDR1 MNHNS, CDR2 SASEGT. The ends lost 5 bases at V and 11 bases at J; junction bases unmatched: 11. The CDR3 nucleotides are TGTGCCAGCAGTTTCGAGGGGGCAAGTAGCGCTTTCTTT. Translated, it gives CASSFEGASSAFF.

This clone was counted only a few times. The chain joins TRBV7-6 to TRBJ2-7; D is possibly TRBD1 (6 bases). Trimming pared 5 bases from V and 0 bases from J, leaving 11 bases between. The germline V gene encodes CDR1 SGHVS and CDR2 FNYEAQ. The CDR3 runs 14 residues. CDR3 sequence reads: CASSRLTGSYEQYF. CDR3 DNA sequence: TGTGCCAGCAGCCGACTGACAGGCTCCTACGAGCAGTACTTC.

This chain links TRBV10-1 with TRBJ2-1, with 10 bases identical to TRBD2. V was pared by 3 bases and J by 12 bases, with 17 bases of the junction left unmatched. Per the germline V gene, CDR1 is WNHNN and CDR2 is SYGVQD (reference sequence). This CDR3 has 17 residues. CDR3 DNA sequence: TGCGCCAGCAGTGACTCGTCCAGTAGCGGGGGGCCCTCCCCGCAGTTCTTC. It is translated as CASSDSSSSGGPSPQFF.

This CDR3 is CASSGGRGGGALAGELFF. The CDR3 region has the DNA TGTGCCAGCAGCGGGGGGAGGGGCGGGGGGGCCTTGGCCGGGGAGCTGTTTTTT. The chain recombines TRBV9 with TRBJ2-2; 9 nucleotides line up with TRBD2. The CDR3 is 18 residues long. Trimming took 3 bases from V and 6 from J; bases not matched to a gene: 15. CDR1 is SGDLS and CDR2 is YYNGEE in the germline V gene.

The CDR3 is CASSVGLSYEQYF. For the CDR3, the DNA is TGTGCCAGCTCAGTGGGCCTATCCTACGAGCAGTACTTC. V and J are TRBV18 and TRBJ2-7; D not resolved. The CDR3 runs to 13 residues. Trimming pared 5 bases from V and 1 base from J, leaving 9 bases between. Germline CDR1 is KGHSH and CDR2 is LQKENI. Complete variable domain (other parts from reference TRBV18 and TRBJ2-7): NAGVMQNPRHLVRRRGQEARLRCSPMKGHSHVYWYRQLPEEGLKFMVYLQKENIIDESGMPKERFSAEFPKEGPSILRIQQVVRGDSAAYFCASSVGLSYEQYFGPGTRLTVT.

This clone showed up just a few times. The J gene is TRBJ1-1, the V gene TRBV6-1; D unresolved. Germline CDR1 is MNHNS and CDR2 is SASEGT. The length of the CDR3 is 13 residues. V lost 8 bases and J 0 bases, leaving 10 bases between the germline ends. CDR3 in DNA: TGTGCCAGCCACACCCGAATGAACACTGAAGCTTTCTTT. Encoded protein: CASHTRMNTEAFF.

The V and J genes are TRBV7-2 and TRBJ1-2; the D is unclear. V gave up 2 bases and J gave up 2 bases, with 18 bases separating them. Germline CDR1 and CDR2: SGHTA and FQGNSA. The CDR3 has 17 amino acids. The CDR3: CASSLFRMNQLNYGYTF. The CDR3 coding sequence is TGTGCCAGCAGCTTATTTCGGATGAATCAACTAAACTATGGCTACACCTTC.

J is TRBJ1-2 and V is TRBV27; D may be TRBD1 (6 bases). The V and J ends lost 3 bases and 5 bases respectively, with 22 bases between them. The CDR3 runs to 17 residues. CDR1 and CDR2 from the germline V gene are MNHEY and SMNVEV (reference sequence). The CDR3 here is CASSLVFRGPLRYGYTF. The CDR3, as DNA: TGTGCCAGCAGTTTGGTTTTCAGGGGCCCACTACGGTATGGCTACACCTTC.

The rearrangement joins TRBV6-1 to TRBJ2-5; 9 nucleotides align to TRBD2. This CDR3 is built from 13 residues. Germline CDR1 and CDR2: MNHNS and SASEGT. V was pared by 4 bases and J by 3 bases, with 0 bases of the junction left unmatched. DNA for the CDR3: TGTGCCAGCAGTGGACTAGCGGAAGAGACCCAGTACTTC. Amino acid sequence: CASSGLAEETQYF.

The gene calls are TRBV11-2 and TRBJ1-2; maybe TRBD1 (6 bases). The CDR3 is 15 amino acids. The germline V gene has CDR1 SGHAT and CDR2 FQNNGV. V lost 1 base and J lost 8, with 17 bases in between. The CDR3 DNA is TGTGCCAGCAGCTTAGGAGGACAGACTATGGTGGGCTACACCTTC. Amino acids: CASSLGGQTMVGYTF.

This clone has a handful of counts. Written as DNA, the CDR3 is TGTGCCAGCAGTTTAAAGTGGGCCGGGAGCTCCGTGCGCCCCCAGCATTTT. It encodes CASSLKWAGSSVRPQHF. The chain combines TRBV27 with TRBJ1-5, with no clear D. V lost 2 bases to trimming and J lost 10 bases, with 24 bases between them. The germline V gene has CDR1 MNHEY and CDR2 SMNVEV (reference sequence). The CDR3 consists of 17 residues.

CDR3 loop: CASSRLRGSSNQPQHF. The CDR3 DNA follows: TGTGCCAGCTCACGCCTGCGGGGTAGTAGCAATCAGCCCCAGCATTTT. The V and J genes are TRBV18 and TRBJ1-5; D unresolved. CDR3 length: 16 amino acids. CDR1 and CDR2 from the germline V gene are KGHSH and LQKENI. Trimming left V 4 bases short and J 0 bases short, with 13 bases between.

CDR3 DNA: TGTGCCAGCTCCCCTGGTTTTCAGTATGGCTACACCTTC. The encoded protein is CASSPGFQYGYTF. The chain links TRBV18 to TRBJ1-2; D is unresolved. V dropped 6 bases and J dropped 5 bases, with 13 bases sitting between them. Germline lookup yields CDR1 KGHSH and CDR2 LQKENI. The CDR3 has 13 amino acids.

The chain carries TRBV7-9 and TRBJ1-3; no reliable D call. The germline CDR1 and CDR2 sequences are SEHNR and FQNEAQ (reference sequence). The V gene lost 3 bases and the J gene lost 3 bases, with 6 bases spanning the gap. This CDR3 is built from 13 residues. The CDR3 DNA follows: TGTGCCAGCAGCTTGGCCGTTGGAAACACCATATATTTT. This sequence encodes CASSLAVGNTIYF.